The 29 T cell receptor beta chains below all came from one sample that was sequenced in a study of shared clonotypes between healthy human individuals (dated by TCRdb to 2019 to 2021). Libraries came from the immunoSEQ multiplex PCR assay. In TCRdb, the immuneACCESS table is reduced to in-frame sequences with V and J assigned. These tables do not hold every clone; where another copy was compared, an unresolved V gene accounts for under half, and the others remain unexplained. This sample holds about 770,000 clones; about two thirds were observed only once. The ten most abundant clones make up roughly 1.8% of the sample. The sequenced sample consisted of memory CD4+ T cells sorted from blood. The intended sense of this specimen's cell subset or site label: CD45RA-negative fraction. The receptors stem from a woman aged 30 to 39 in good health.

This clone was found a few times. Here the CDR3 reads CASSPNGALGYTF. The CDR3, as DNA: TGTGCCAGCTCACCAAATGGAGCATTAGGCTACACCTTC. This chain joins TRBV18 and TRBJ1-2; D is ambiguous. The CDR3 runs to 13 residues. V was pared by 2 bases and J by 8 bases, with 12 bases between. The germline gives CDR1 KGHSH, CDR2 LQKENI.

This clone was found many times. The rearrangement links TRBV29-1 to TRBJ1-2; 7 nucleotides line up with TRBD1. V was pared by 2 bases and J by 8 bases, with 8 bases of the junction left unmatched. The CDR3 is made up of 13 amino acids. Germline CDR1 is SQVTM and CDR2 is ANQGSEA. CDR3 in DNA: TGCAGCGTTGAACGACAGGGCCCCGACGGCTACACCTTC. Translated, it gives CSVERQGPDGYTF.

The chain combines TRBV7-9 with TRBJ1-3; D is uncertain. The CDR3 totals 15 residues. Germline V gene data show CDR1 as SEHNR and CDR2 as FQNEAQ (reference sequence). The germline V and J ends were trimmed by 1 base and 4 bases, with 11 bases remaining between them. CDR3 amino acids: CASSLGTQAGNTIYF. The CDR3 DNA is TGTGCCAGCAGCTTAGGTACCCAGGCCGGAAACACCATATATTTT.

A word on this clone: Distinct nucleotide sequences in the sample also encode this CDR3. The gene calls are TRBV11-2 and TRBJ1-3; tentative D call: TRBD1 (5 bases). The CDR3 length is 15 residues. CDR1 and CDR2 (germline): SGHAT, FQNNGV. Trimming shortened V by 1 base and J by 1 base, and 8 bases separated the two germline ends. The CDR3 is CASSLAGGSGNTIYF. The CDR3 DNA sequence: TGTGCCAGCAGCTTAGCCGGGGGGTCTGGAAACACCATATATTTT.

In DNA, the CDR3 is TGTGCCAGCAGTGCAGGGAGGGGGTCCTACAATGAGCAGTTCTTC. Translation gives CASSAGRGSYNEQFF. V usage is TRBV6-1 and J usage is TRBJ2-1; D perhaps matches TRBD2 (7 bases). The V end lost 4 bases, the J end lost 1 base, and 11 bases lay between the germline ends. CDR3 size: 15 residues. Germline V gene data show CDR1 as MNHNS and CDR2 as SASEGT.

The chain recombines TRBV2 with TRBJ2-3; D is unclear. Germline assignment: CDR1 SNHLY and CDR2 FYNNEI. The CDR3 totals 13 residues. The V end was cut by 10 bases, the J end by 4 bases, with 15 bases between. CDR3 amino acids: CATLTPDADTQYF. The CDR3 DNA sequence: TGTGCCACATTAACCCCCGACGCAGATACGCAGTATTTT.

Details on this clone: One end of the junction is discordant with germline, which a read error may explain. CDR3 nucleotides: TGTGTCAGCAGCCCCGCCGTATGGGGCAGGGGGGCCTACGAGCAGTACTTC. Its translation: CVSSPAVWGRGAYEQYF. The V and J genes are TRBV7-8 and TRBJ2-7, with a tentative D call TRBD1 (7 bases). The CDR3 loop spans 17 amino acids. The germline gives CDR1 SGHVS, CDR2 FQNEAQ.

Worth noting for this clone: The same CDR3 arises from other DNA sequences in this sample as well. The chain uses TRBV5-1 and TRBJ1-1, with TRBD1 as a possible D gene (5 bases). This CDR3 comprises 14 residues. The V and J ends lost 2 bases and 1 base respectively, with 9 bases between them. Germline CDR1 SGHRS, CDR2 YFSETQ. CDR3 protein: CASSFQGENTEAFF. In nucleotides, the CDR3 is TGCGCCAGCAGCTTCCAAGGGGAGAACACTGAAGCTTTCTTT.

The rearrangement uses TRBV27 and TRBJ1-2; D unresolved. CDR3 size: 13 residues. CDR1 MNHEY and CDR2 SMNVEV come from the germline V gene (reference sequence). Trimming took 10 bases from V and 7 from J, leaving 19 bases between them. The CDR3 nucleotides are TGTGCCACCAGCCAAAGGGTTTATGGTGGCTACACCTTC. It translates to CATSQRVYGGYTF.

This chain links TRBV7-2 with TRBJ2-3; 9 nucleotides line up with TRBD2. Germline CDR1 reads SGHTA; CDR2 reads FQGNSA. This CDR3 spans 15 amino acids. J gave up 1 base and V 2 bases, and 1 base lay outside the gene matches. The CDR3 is CASSLRLAGTDTQYF. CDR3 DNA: TGTGCCAGCAGCTTAAGACTAGCGGGCACAGATACGCAGTATTTT.

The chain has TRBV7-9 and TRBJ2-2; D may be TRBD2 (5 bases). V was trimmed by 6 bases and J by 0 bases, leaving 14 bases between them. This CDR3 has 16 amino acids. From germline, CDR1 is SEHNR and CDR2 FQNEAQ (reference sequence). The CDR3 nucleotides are TGTGCCAGCAGACCTACGGGGTCCGCGAACACCGGGGAGCTGTTTTTT. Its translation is CASRPTGSANTGELFF.

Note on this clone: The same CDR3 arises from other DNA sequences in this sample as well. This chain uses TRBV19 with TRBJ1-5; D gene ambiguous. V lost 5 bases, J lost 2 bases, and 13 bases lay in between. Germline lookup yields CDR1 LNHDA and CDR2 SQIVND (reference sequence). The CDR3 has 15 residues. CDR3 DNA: TGTGCCAGTAGTGGGCCGGGTTCCGGCAATCAGCCCCAGCATTTT. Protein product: CASSGPGSGNQPQHF.

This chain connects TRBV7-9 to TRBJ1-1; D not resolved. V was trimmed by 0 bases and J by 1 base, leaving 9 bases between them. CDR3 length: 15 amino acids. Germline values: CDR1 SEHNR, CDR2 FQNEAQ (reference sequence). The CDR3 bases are TGTGCCAGCAGCTTAGCAGGGCTGGGGAACACTGAAGCTTTCTTT. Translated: CASSLAGLGNTEAFF.

CDR3 residues: CASSLEAASEAFF. CDR3 bases: TGTGCCAGCAGCTTAGAGGCAGCCTCTGAAGCTTTCTTT. The rearrangement joins TRBV7-2 to TRBJ1-1; no definite D call. CDR1 and CDR2 (germline): SGHTA, FQGNSA. The CDR3 extends over 13 amino acids. Trimming stripped 1 base from V and 6 bases from J, with 9 bases between.

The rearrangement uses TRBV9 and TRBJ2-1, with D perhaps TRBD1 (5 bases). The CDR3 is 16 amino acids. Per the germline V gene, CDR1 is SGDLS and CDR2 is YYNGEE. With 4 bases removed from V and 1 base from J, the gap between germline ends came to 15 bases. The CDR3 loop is CASSPSPQGSYNEQFF. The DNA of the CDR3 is TGTGCCAGCAGCCCCAGCCCTCAGGGTTCCTACAATGAGCAGTTCTTC.

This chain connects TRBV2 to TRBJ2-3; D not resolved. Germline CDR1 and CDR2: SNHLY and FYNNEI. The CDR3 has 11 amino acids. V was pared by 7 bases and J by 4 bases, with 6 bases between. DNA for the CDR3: TGTGCCAGCACTTTCTCAGATACGCAGTATTTT. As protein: CASTFSDTQYF.

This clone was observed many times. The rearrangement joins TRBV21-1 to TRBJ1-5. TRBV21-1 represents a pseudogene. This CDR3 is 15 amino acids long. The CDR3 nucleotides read TGTGCCAGCAGCCCCCGGGGAAAAGTCAATCAGCCCCAGCATTTT. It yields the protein CASSPRGKVNQPQHF.

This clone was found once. The chain's CDR3 is CASSLREATYEQYF. The CDR3 DNA is TGTGCCAGCAGCTTGAGGGAGGCCACCTACGAGCAGTACTTC. This chain joins TRBV5-4 and TRBJ2-7; perhaps TRBD2 as D (6 bases). V gave up 1 base and J gave up 2 bases, with 10 bases separating them. CDR1 and CDR2 from the germline V gene are SGHNT and YYREEE (reference sequence). The CDR3 is 14 residues long.

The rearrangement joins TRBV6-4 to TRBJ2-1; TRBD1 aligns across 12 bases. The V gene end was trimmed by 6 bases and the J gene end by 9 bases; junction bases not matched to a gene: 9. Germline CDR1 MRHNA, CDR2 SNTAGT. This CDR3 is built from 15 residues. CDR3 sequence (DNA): TGTGCCAGCAGATTACCGGGACAGGGGGCGGCTGAGCAGTTCTTC. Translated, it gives CASRLPGQGAAEQFF.

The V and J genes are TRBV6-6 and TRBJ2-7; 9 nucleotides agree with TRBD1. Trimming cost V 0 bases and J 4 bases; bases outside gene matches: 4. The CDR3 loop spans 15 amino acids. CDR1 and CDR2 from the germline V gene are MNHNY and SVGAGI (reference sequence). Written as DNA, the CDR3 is TGTGCCAGCAGTTACTCGGGGACAGGGTGGTACGAGCAGTACTTC. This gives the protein CASSYSGTGWYEQYF.

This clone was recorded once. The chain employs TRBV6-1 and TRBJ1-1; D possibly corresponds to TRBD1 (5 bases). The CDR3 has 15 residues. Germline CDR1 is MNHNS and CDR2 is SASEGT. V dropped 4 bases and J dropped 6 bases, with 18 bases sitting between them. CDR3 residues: CASSARGNSHAEAFF. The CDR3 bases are TGTGCCAGCAGTGCGCGGGGGAACAGTCACGCTGAAGCTTTCTTT.

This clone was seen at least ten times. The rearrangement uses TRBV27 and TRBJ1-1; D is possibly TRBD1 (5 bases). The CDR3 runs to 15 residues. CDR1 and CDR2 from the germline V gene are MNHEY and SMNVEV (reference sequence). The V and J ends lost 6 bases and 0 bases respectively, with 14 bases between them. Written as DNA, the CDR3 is TGTGCCAGCAGGCGGGCAGGGACCGTGAACACTGAAGCTTTCTTT. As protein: CASRRAGTVNTEAFF.

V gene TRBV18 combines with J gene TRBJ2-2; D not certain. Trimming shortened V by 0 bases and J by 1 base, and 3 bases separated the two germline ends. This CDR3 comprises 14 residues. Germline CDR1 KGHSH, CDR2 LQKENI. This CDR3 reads CASSPPKNTGELFF. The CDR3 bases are TGTGCCAGCTCACCACCGAAGAACACCGGGGAGCTGTTTTTT.

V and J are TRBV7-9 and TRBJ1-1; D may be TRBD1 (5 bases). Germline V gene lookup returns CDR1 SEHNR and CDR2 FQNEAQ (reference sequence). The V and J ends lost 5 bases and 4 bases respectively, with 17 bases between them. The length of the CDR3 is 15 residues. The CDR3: CASSPPGPGGTEAFF. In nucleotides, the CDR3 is TGTGCCAGCAGCCCGCCGGGACCCGGGGGCACTGAAGCTTTCTTT. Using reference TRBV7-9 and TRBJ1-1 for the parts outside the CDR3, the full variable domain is DTGVSQNPRHKITKRGQNVTFRCDPISEHNRLYWYRQTLGQGPEFLTYFQNEAQLEKSRLLSDRFSAERPKGSFSTLEIQRTEQGDSAMYLCASSPPGPGGTEAFFGQGTRLTVV.

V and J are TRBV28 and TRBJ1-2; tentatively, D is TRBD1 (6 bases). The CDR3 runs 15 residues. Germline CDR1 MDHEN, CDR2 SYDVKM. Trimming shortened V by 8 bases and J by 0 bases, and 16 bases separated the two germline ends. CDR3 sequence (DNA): TGTGCCAGCCTCCGGGGGGCCCGATCTAACTATGGCTACACCTTC. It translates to CASLRGARSNYGYTF.

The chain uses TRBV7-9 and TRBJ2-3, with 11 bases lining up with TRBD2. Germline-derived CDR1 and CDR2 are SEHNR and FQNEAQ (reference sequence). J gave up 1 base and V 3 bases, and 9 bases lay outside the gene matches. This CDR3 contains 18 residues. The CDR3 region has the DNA TGTGCCAGCAGCTTTTACGGGACTAGCGGACAAGGCACAGATACGCAGTATTTT. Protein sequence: CASSFYGTSGQGTDTQYF. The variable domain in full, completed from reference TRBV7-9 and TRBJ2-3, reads DTGVSQNPRHKITKRGQNVTFRCDPISEHNRLYWYRQTLGQGPEFLTYFQNEAQLEKSRLLSDRFSAERPKGSFSTLEIQRTEQGDSAMYLCASSFYGTSGQGTDTQYFGPGTRLTVL.

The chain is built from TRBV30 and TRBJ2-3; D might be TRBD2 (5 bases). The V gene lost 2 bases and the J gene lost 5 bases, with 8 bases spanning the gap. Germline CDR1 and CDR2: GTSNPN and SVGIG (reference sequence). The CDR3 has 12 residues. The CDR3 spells CAWSRTGDTQYF. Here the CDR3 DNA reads TGTGCCTGGAGTAGGACTGGAGATACGCAGTATTTT.

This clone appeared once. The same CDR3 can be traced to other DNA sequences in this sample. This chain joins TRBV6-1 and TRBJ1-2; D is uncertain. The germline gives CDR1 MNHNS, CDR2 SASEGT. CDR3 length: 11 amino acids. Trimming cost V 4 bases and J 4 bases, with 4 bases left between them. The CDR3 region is CASSVLYGYTF. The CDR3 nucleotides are TGTGCCAGCAGTGTCCTCTATGGCTACACCTTC.

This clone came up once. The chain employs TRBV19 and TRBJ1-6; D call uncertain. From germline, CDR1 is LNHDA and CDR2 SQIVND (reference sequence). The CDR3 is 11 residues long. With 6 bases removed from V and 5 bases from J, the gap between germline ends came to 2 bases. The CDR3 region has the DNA TGTGCCAGTAGACATAATTCACCCCTCCACTTT. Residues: CASRHNSPLHF.